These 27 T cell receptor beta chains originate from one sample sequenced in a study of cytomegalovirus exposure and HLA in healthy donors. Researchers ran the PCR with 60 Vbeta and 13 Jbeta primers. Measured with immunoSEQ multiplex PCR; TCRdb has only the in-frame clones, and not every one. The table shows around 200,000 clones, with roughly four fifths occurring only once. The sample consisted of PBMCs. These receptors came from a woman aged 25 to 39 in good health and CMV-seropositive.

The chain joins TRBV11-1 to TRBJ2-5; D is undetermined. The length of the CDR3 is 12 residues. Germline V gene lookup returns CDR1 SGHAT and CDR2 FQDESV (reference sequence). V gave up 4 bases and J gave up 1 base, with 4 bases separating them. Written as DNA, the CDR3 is TGTGCCAGCAGCTCCCGCCAAGAGACCCAGTACTTC. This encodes CASSSRQETQYF.

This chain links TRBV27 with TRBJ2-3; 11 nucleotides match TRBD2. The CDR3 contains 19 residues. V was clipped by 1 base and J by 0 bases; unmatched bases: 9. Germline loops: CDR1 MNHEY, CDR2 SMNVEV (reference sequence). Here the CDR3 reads CASSLYGLAGSPSTDTQYF. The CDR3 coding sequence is TGTGCCAGCAGTTTATACGGACTAGCGGGTTCACCTAGCACAGATACGCAGTATTTT.

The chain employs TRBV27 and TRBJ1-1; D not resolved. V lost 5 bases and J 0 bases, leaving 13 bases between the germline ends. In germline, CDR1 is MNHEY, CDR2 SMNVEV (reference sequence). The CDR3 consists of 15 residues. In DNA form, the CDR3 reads TGTGCCAGCAGTCCTATAACGGTCATGAACACTGAAGCTTTCTTT. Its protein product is CASSPITVMNTEAFF.

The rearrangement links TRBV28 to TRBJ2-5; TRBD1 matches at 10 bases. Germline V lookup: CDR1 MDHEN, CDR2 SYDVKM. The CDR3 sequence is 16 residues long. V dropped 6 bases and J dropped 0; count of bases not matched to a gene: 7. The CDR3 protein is CASSGTGDAYQETQYF. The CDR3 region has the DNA TGTGCCAGCAGCGGGACAGGGGACGCGTACCAAGAGACCCAGTACTTC.

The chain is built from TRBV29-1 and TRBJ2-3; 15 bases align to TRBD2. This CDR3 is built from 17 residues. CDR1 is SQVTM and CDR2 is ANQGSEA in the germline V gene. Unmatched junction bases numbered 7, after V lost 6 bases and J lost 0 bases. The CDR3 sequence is CSVRGTSGRSSTDTQYF. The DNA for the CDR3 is TGCAGCGTCCGCGGGACTAGCGGGAGGTCTAGCACAGATACGCAGTATTTT.

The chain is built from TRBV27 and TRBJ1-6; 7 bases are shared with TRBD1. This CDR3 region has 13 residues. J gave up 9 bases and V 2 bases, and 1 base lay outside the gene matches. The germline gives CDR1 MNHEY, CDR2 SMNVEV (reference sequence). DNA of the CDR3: TGTGCCAGCAGTTTACGACAGGGTTCACCCCTCCACTTT. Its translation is CASSLRQGSPLHF.

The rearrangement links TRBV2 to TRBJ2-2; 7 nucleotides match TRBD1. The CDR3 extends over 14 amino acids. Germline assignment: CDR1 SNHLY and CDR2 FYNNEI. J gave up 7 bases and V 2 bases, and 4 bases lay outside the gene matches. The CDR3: CASSEQGVGGELFF. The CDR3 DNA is TGTGCCAGCAGTGAACAGGGGGTCGGCGGGGAGCTGTTTTTT.

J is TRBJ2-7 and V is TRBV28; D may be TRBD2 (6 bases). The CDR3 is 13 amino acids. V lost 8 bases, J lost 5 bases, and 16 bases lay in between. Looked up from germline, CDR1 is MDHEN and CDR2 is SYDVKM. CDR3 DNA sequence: TGTGCCAGCCCCGGGCGGGGACCCAACGAGCAGTACTTC. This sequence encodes CASPGRGPNEQYF.

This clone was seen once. The CDR3, as DNA: TGCGCCAGCAGCTTGATCGGGGTTGGCACTGAAGCTTTCTTT. The encoded protein is CASSLIGVGTEAFF. This rearrangement joins TRBV5-1 to TRBJ1-1; no firm D call. Germline CDR1 SGHRS, CDR2 YFSETQ. Deletions cut 1 base from V and 4 bases from J, with 11 bases between. The CDR3 is 14 amino acids.

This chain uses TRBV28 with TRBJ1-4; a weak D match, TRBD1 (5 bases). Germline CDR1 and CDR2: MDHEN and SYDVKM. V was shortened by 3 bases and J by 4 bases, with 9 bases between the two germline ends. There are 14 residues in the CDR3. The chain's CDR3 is CASSFPQGNEKLFF. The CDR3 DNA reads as TGTGCCAGCAGTTTCCCCCAGGGTAATGAAAAACTGTTTTTT.

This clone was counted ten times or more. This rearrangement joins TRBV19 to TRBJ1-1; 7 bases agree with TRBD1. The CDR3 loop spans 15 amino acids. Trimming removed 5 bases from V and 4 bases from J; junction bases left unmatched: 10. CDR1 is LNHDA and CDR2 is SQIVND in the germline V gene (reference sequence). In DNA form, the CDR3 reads TGTGCCAGTAGTCTCCCACAGGGGATTAGCACTGAAGCTTTCTTT. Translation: CASSLPQGISTEAFF.

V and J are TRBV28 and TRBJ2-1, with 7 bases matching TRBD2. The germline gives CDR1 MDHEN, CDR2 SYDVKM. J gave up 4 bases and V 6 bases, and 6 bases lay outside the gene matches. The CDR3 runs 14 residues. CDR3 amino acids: CASRGLADYNEQFF. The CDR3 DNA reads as TGTGCCAGCAGGGGGCTAGCGGATTACAATGAGCAGTTCTTC.

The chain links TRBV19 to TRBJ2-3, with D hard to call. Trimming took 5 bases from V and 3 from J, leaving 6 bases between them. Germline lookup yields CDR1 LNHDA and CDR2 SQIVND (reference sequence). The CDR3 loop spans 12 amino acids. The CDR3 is CASSLLTDTQYF. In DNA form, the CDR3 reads TGTGCCAGTAGTCTCCTTACAGATACGCAGTATTTT.

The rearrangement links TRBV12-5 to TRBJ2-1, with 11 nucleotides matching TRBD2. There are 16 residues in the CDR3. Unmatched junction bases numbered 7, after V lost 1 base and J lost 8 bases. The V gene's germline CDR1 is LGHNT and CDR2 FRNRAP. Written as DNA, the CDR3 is TGTGCTAGTGGTTTGGATTTAGCGGGAGGGCCCCATGAGCAGTTCTTC. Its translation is CASGLDLAGGPHEQFF.

CDR3 sequence: CASSTTIGQASSGANVLTF. DNA of the CDR3: TGCGCCAGCAGCACTACAATAGGACAGGCCAGCTCTGGGGCCAACGTCCTGACTTTC. The chain carries TRBV5-1 and TRBJ2-6, with 7 bases fitting TRBD1. The CDR3 sequence is 19 residues long. The germline V gene has CDR1 SGHRS and CDR2 YFSETQ. Trimming took 4 bases from V and 0 from J; bases not matched to a gene: 13.

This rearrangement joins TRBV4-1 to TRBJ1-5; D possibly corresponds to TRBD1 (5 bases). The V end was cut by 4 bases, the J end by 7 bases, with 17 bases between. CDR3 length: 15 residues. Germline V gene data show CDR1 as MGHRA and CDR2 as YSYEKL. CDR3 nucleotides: TGCGCCAGCAGCCCTCGACAGTGTAGTAACCAGCCCCAGCATTTT. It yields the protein CASSPRQCSNQPQHF.

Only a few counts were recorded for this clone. CDR3 sequence reads: CASSKVGEGGYTGELFF. The CDR3 DNA reads TGTGCCAGCAGCAAAGTAGGGGAGGGCGGGTACACCGGGGAGCTGTTTTTT. V usage is TRBV21-1 and J usage is TRBJ2-2; the table's D call of TRBD2 was not tested on the DNA. TRBV21-1 is a pseudogene segment. The CDR3 is 17 amino acids.

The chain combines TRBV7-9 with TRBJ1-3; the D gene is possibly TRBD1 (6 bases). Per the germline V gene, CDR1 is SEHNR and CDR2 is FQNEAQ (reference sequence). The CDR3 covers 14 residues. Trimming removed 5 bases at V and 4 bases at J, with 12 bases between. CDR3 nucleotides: TGTGCCAGCAGCACACAGGGCCGGGGAAACACCATATATTTT. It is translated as CASSTQGRGNTIYF.

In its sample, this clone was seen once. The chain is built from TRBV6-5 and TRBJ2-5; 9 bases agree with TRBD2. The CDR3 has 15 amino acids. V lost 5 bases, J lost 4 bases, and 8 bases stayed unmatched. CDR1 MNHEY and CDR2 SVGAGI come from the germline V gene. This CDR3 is CASSHQAGGPETQYF. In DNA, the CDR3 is TGTGCCAGCAGTCACCAGGCGGGAGGGCCAGAGACCCAGTACTTC.

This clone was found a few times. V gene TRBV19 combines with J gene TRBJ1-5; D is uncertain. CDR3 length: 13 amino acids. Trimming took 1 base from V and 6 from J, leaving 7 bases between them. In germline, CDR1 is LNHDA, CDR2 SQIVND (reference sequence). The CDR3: CASSIAVSQPQHF. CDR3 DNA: TGTGCCAGTAGTATAGCGGTAAGTCAGCCCCAGCATTTT.

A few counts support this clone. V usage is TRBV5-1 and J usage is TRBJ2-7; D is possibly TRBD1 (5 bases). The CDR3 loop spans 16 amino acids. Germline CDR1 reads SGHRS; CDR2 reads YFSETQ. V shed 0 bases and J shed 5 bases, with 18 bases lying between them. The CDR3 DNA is TGCGCCAGCAGCTTGGCCGGCATCATGGGCAGGGACGAGCAGTACTTC. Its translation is CASSLAGIMGRDEQYF.

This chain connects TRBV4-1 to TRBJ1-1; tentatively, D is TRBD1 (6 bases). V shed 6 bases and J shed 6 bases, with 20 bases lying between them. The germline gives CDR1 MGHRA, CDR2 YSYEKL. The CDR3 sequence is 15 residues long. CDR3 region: CASRPNEGVGPEAFF. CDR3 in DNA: TGCGCCAGCAGGCCGAATGAGGGGGTCGGACCTGAAGCTTTCTTT.

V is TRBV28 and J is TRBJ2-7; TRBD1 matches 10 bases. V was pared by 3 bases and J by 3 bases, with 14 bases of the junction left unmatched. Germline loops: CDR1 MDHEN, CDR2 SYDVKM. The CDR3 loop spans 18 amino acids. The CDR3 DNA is TGTGCCAGCAGTTTGCGACAGGGGGCGCCCCTGGCCCGCTACGAGCAGTACTTC. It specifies CASSLRQGAPLARYEQYF.

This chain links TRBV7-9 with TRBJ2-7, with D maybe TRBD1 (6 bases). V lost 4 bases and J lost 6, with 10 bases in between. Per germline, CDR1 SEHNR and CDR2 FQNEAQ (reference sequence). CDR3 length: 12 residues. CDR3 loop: CASSSTGTEQYF. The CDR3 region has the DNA TGTGCCAGCAGCTCGACAGGAACCGAGCAGTACTTC.

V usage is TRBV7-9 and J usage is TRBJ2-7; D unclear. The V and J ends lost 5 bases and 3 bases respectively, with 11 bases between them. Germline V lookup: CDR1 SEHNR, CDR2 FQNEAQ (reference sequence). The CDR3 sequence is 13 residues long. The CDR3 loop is CASSEEPFYEQYF. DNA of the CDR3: TGTGCCAGCAGCGAGGAACCGTTCTACGAGCAGTACTTC.

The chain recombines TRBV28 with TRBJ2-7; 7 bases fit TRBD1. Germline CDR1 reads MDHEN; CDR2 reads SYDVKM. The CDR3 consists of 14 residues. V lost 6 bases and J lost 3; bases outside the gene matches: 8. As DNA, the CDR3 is TGTGCCAGCAGCCTCGGACAGGTGCGCTACGAGCAGTACTTC. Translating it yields CASSLGQVRYEQYF.

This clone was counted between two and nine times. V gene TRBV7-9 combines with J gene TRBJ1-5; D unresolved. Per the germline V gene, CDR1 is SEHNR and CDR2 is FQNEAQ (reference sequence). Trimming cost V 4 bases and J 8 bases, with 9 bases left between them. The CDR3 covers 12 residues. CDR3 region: CASSSPGEPQHF. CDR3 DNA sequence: TGTGCCAGCAGCTCACCGGGAGAGCCCCAGCATTTT.